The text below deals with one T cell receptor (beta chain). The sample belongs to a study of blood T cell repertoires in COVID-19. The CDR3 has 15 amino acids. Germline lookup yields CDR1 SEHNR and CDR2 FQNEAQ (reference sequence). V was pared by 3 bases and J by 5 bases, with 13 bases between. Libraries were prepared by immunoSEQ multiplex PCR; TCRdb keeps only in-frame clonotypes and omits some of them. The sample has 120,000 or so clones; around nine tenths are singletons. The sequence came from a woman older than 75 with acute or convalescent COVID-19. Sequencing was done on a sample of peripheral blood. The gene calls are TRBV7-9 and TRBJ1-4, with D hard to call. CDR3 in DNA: TGTGCCAGCAGCTTCTACTCGGCGGGAAATGAAAAACTGTTTTTT. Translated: CASSFYSAGNEKLFF.